This record looks at one TCR beta chain sequence and its context. As yet, its antigen is unknown. Some clones are missing from TCRdb's copy, which holds only in-frame ones; the method was immunoSEQ multiplex PCR. The sample holds around 70,000 clones, 80% to 95% seen once. This entry is derived from a study of OX40 agonist ivuxolimab in advanced cancers. The wider study: Every 2 weeks, patients received ivuxolimab intravenously, dosed at 0.01 to 10 mg/kg. The dose-escalation cohort was about 86% male, with a mean age of about 60 years, ranging roughly 20 to 90.

The CDR3 extends over 11 amino acids. Trimming cost V 7 bases and J 3 bases, with 7 bases left between them. Germline V gene lookup returns CDR1 SGHRS and CDR2 YFSETQ. General observations from the study: The average count of expanded clones was higher among CD8+ T cells than among CD4+.

The source is an adult with an advanced solid tumor such as melanoma, head and neck, liver or kidney cancer. Sequencing used CD4+ or CD8+ T cells sorted from blood, obtained in a trial of the OX40 agonist ivuxolimab. The chain joins TRBV5-1 to TRBJ2-5; D is uncertain. The DNA of the CDR3 is TGCGCCAGCTTTTACGAAGAGACCCAGTACTTC. Protein sequence: CASFYEETQYF. The full variable domain, in which reference TRBV5-1 and TRBJ2-5 provide the parts outside the CDR3, is KAGVTQTPRYLIKTRGQQVTLSCSPISGHRSVSWYQQTPGQGLQFLFEYFSETQRNKGNFPGRFSGRQFSNSRSEMNVSTLELGDSALYLCASFYEETQYFGPGTRLLVL.